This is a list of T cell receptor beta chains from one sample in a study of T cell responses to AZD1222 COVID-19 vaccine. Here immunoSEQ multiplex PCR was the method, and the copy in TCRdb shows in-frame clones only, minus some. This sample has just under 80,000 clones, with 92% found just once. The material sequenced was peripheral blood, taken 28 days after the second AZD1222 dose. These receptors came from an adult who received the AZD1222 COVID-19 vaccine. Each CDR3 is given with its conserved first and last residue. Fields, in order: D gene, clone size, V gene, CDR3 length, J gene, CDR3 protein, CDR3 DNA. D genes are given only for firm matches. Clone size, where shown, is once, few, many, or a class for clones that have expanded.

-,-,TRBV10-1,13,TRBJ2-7,CASSVSQGYEQYF,TGCGCCAGCAGTGTATCACAGGGCTACGAGCAGTACTTC
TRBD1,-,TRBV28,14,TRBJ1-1,CASSLRGQGTEAFF,TGTGCCAGCAGTCTAAGGGGGCAGGGGACTGAAGCTTTCTTT
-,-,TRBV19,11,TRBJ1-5,CARYSNQPQHF,TGTGCCAGGTATAGCAATCAGCCCCAGCATTTT
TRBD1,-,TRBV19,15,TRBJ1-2,CASNDQGASFYGYTF,TGTGCCAGTAACGACCAGGGGGCATCTTTCTATGGCTACACCTTC
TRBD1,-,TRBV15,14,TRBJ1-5,CATRHRDRNQPQHF,TGTGCCACCAGACACCGGGACAGAAATCAGCCCCAGCATTTT
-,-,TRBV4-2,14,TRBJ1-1,CASSQVQANTEAFF,TGTGCCAGCAGCCAAGTTCAGGCGAACACTGAAGCTTTCTTT
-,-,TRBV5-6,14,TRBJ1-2,CASSWGRGAYGYTF,TGTGCCAGCAGCTGGGGGCGGGGGGCCTATGGCTACACCTTC
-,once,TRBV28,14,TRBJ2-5,CASSFSRVTETQYF,TGTGCCAGCAGTTTTTCTCGGGTAACCGAGACCCAGTACTTC
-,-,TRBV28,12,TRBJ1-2,CASSSQGFGYTF,TGTGCCAGCAGCTCCCAAGGGTTTGGCTACACCTTC
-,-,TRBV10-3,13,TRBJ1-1,CAISYSSNTEAFF,TGTGCCATCAGCTATTCTTCGAACACTGAAGCTTTCTTT
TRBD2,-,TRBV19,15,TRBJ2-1,CASSEGLAPPNEQFF,TGTGCCAGTAGTGAGGGACTAGCTCCCCCCAATGAGCAGTTCTTC
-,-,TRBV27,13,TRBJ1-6,CASSLGRDSPLHF,TGTGCCAGCAGTTTGGGACGGGATTCACCCCTCCACTTT
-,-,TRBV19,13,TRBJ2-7,CASSRGLSYEQYF,TGTGCCAGTAGTAGGGGACTCTCCTACGAGCAGTACTTC
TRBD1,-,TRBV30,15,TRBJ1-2,CAWSGGTGANYGYTF,TGTGCCTGGAGTGGGGGGACAGGAGCGAACTATGGCTACACCTTC
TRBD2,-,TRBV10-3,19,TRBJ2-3,CAISEWELAARKSADTQYF,TGTGCCATCAGTGAGTGGGAACTAGCGGCGAGGAAGTCGGCAGATACGCAGTATTTT
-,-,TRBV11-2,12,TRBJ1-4,CASSLGGVRLFF,TGTGCCAGCAGCTTAGGAGGGGTTAGACTGTTTTTT
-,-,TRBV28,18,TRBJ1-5,CASRKVGGSGFSNQPQHF,TGTGCCAGCAGAAAAGTGGGGGGATCCGGTTTTAGCAATCAGCCCCAGCATTTT
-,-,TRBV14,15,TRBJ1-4,CASSRRKGPNEKLFF,TGTGCCAGCAGCCGGAGGAAGGGTCCGAATGAAAAACTGTTTTTT
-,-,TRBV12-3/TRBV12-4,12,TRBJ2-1,CASSTGLNEQFF,TGTGCCAGCAGTACGGGACTCAATGAGCAGTTCTTC
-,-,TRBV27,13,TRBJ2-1,CATGVSPYNEQFF,TGTGCCACCGGGGTAAGCCCCTACAATGAGCAGTTCTTC
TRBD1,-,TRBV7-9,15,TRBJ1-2,CASSSRDRAFYGYTF,TGTGCCAGCAGCTCACGAGACAGGGCGTTCTATGGCTACACCTTC
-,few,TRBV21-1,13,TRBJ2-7,CASRETGGSEQYF,TGTGCCAGCCGTGAGACAGGAGGGAGCGAGCAGTACTTC
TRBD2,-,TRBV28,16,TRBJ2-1,CASSPGRAGGYNEQFF,TGTGCCAGCAGTCCGGGCCGCGCGGGAGGGTACAATGAGCAGTTCTTC
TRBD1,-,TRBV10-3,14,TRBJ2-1,CAISEYGTDNEQFF,TGTGCCATCAGTGAGTACGGGACAGACAATGAGCAGTTCTTC
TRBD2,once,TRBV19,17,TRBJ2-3,CASSITGLAGGQDTQYF,TGTGCCAGTAGTATTACGGGACTAGCGGGAGGCCAAGATACGCAGTATTTT
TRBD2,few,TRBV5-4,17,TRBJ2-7,CASSLEGLAGGSYEQYF,TGTGCCAGCAGCTTGGAGGGACTAGCGGGAGGTTCCTACGAGCAGTACTTC